The 8 T cell receptor beta chains below all came from one sample that was sequenced in a study of shared clonotypes between healthy human individuals. Naivety among CD8 cells was defined by CD45RO negativity and positive CCR7 selection, thereby excluding terminally differentiated effector memory CD45RA+ cells. Sequencing was performed with immunoSEQ multiplex PCR; in TCRdb, only in-frame clones are kept and a portion is missing. The sample includes millions of clones, approximately 95% of them seen just once. The sequencing sample was made of naive CD8+ T cells sorted from blood. The receptor source for this set is a man aged 18 to 30 in good health.

The rearrangement uses TRBV11-2 and TRBJ1-1; TRBD1 is a possible D gene (6 bases). There are 14 residues in the CDR3. Per germline, CDR1 SGHAT and CDR2 FQNNGV. V was shortened by 4 bases and J by 5 bases, with 14 bases between the two germline ends. The CDR3 DNA is TGTGCCAGCAGCTCCACAGGGAGGGAGACTGAAGCTTTCTTT. The encoded protein is CASSSTGRETEAFF.

This clone occurred once. The V and J genes are TRBV7-2 and TRBJ2-5; 10 bases match TRBD1. CDR3 length: 15 residues. J lost 9 bases, V lost 1 base, and 8 bases had no gene match. The V gene's germline CDR1 is SGHTA and CDR2 FQGNSA. CDR3 sequence (DNA): TGTGCCAGCAGCTTAGGACAGGGGGCGTTGACGGCCCAGTACTTC. This translates into CASSLGQGALTAQYF. Full variable domain (outside the CDR3, taken from reference TRBV7-2 and TRBJ2-5): GAGVSQSPSNKVTEKGKDVELRCDPISGHTALYWYRQSLGQGLEFLIYFQGNSAPDKSGLPSDRFSAERTGGSVSTLTIQRTQQEDSAVYLCASSLGQGALTAQYFGPGTRLLVL.

The chain recombines TRBV4-1 with TRBJ2-7; D is uncertain. The germline V gene encodes CDR1 MGHRA and CDR2 YSYEKL. Trimming took 0 bases from V and 1 from J, leaving 4 bases between them. The CDR3 length is 13 residues. CDR3: CASSQEKSYEQYF. The DNA for the CDR3 is TGCGCCAGCAGCCAAGAGAAGTCCTACGAGCAGTACTTC.

This chain links TRBV4-3 with TRBJ1-4; D is possibly TRBD1 (5 bases). Germline CDR1 is LGHNA and CDR2 is YSLEER. The V gene lost 4 bases and the J gene lost 5 bases, with 17 bases spanning the gap. The CDR3 has 16 amino acids. Here the CDR3 DNA reads TGCGCCAGCAGCCGACTAACCGGGACGGCAAATGAAAAACTGTTTTTT. This translates into CASSRLTGTANEKLFF.

V gene TRBV4-1 combines with J gene TRBJ1-4; TRBD1 is a possible D gene (6 bases). Trimming shortened V by 0 bases and J by 0 bases, and 11 bases separated the two germline ends. The CDR3 is made up of 17 amino acids. The germline CDR1 and CDR2 sequences are MGHRA and YSYEKL. The CDR3 DNA reads TGCGCCAGCAGCCAAGATAGGGGGGCATCAACTAATGAAAAACTGTTTTTT. This gives the protein CASSQDRGASTNEKLFF.

The chain is built from TRBV7-2 and TRBJ2-7, with 7 bases fitting TRBD1. After removal of 5 bases from V and 3 bases from J, the junction contained 13 bases not matched to a gene. The germline V gene encodes CDR1 SGHTA and CDR2 FQGNSA. This CDR3 comprises 16 residues. The CDR3 DNA is TGTGCCAGCAGCACCCTCGGACAGGTCAATTACTACGAGCAGTACTTC. Its translation: CASSTLGQVNYYEQYF.

The V call is TRBV25-1, the J call TRBJ2-1; TRBD2 might be the D (6 bases). CDR3 length: 15 amino acids. Germline loops: CDR1 MGHDK, CDR2 SYGVNS. Deletions cut 1 base from V and 5 bases from J, with 12 bases between. The CDR3: CASSEWTTEHNEQFF. CDR3 nucleotide sequence: TGTGCCAGCAGTGAATGGACTACCGAACACAATGAGCAGTTCTTC.

The rearrangement uses TRBV4-1 and TRBJ1-5, with D possibly being TRBD1 (5 bases). The germline V gene has CDR1 MGHRA and CDR2 YSYEKL. Trimming cost V 0 bases and J 2 bases, with 11 bases left between them. This CDR3 spans 16 amino acids. Here the CDR3 reads CASSQDPQGGNQPQHF. For the CDR3, the DNA is TGCGCCAGCAGCCAAGATCCCCAGGGAGGCAATCAGCCCCAGCATTTT.